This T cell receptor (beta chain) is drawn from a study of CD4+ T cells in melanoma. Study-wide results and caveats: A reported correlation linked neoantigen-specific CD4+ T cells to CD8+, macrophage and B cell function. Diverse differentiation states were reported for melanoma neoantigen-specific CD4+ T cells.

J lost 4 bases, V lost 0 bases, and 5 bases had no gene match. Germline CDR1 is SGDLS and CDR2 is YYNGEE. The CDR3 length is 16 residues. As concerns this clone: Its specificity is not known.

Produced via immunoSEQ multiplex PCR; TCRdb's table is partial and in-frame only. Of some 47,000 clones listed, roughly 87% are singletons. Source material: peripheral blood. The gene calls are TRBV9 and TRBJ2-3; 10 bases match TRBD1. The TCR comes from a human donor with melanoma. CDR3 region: CASSVETGGLADTQYF. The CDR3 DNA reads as TGTGCCAGCAGCGTAGAGACAGGGGGCCTTGCAGATACGCAGTATTTT.